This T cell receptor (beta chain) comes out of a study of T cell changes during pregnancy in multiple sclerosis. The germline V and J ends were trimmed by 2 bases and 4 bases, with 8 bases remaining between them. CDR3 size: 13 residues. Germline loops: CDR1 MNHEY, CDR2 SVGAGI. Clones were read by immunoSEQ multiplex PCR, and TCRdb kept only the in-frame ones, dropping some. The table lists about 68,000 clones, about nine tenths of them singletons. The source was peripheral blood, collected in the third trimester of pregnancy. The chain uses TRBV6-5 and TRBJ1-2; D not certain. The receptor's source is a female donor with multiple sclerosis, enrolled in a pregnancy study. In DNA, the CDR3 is TGTGCCAGCAGTTACAGGGAGGGCTATGGCTACACCTTC. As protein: CASSYREGYGYTF.